The subject of this entry is one TCR beta chain. Its cognate antigen is unknown. These data come from a study of T cell repertoires in cytomegalovirus infection. Study-wide background: The study used recently identified HLA-C-restricted and well-studied HLA-B-restricted CMV epitopes. Shared public TCR beta signatures pointed to both CMV infection and a matching HLA type. Regarding the study as a whole: HLA-C-restricted CMV-specific TCR beta clonotypes were dominant in the ex vivo response. Identification of carriers of CMV plus the relevant HLA was performed using cumulative public TCR beta family frequency.

V was clipped by 5 bases and J by 3 bases, with 8 bases between them. The germline V gene has CDR1 MNHEY and CDR2 SMNVEV (reference sequence). CDR3 length: 13 residues. MiXCR was run by TCRdb on the reads, yielding one entry per CDR3 protein. The sample has about 740,000 distinct CDR3 sequences, approximately 33% seen once; the top ten hold over 15%. The sequencing used cultured PBMCs, collected from culture after CMV antigen stimulation. This rearrangement joins TRBV27 to TRBJ2-1; D call uncertain. The clonotype was recovered from a human donor in good health (CMV status not recorded). Some clones in this sample may be carry-over from other donors' samples. The CDR3 DNA reads as TGTGCCAGCAGTCCCACTTACTACAATGAGCAGTTCTTC. This gives the protein CASSPTYYNEQFF.